This TCR beta chain was retrieved from a study of cytomegalovirus exposure and HLA in healthy donors. 60 Vbeta and 13 Jbeta primers were used in PCR. Generated by immunoSEQ multiplex PCR, the TCRdb table keeps only in-frame clones and is missing some. The table shows 140,000 to 150,000 clones, with over 75% occurring only once. The clonotype originates from a woman between 40 and 50 years old in good health and CMV-seronegative. The source material was PBMCs.

The CDR3 spells CASSQRGGVNYGYTF. CDR3 coding DNA: TGTGCCAGCAGCCAACGCGGGGGTGTTAACTATGGCTACACCTTC. The V and J genes are TRBV6-6 and TRBJ1-2; possible D gene TRBD1, 5 bases. This CDR3 spans 15 amino acids. Trimming pared 6 bases from V and 1 base from J, leaving 15 bases between. Germline CDR1 is MNHNY and CDR2 is SVGAGI (reference sequence).